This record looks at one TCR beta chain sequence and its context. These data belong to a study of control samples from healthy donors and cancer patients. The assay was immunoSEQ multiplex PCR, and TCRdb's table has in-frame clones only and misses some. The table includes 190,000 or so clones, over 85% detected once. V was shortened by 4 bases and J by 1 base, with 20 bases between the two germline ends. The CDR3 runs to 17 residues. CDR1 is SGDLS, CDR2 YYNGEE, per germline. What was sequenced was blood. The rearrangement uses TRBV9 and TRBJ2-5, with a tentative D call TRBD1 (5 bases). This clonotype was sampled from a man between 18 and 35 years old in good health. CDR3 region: CASSPHRPDISQETQYF. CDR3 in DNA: TGTGCCAGCAGCCCCCACAGGCCGGACATTTCCCAAGAGACCCAGTACTTC.